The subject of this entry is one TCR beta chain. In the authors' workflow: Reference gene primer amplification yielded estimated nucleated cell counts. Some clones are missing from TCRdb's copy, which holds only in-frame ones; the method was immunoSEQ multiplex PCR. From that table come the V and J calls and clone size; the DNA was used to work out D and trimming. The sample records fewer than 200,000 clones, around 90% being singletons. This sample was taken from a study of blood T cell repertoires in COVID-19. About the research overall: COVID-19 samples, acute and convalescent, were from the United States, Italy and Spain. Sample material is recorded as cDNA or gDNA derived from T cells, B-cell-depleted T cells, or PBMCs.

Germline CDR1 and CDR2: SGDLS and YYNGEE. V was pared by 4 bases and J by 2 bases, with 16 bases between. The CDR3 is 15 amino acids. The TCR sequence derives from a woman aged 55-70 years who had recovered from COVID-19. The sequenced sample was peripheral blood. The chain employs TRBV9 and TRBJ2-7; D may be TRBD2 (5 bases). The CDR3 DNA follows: TGTGCCAGCAGCCCCCGCTCGGGAACCCCCTACGAGCAGTACTTC. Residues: CASSPRSGTPYEQYF.